One sample yielded the 19 T cell receptor beta chains listed below, sequenced in a study of blood T cell repertoires in COVID-19. Data came from immunoSEQ multiplex PCR; TCRdb stores just in-frame clones and leaves some out. The sample has roughly 97,000 clones; 70% to 85% are singletons. The source material was peripheral blood. The receptor set was obtained from a woman of 80 years or more with active or convalescent COVID-19.

This clone was recorded once. J is TRBJ2-1 and V is TRBV27; the match to TRBD2 covers 8 bases. After removal of 6 bases from V and 6 bases from J, the junction contained 10 bases not matched to a gene. Germline CDR1 reads MNHEY; CDR2 reads SMNVEV (reference sequence). The CDR3 covers 15 residues. CDR3 sequence reads: CASRIAGLSRNEQFF. The CDR3, as DNA: TGTGCCAGCAGGATAGCGGGACTTTCCCGCAATGAGCAGTTCTTC.

The J gene is TRBJ2-7, the V gene TRBV27; unclear D gene. V lost 2 bases to trimming and J lost 2 bases, with 10 bases between them. The CDR3 has 14 residues. The germline gives CDR1 MNHEY, CDR2 SMNVEV (reference sequence). This CDR3 reads CASSLTVSTYEQYF. Written as DNA, the CDR3 is TGTGCCAGCAGTTTAACAGTTTCGACCTACGAGCAGTACTTC.

The rearrangement links TRBV2 to TRBJ2-1; 7 positions match TRBD2. Germline V gives CDR1 SNHLY, CDR2 FYNNEI. J was trimmed by 6 bases and V by 8 bases; bases with no gene match: 10. The CDR3 runs to 14 residues. This CDR3 is CASYRDYSINEQFF. The CDR3 bases are TGTGCCAGCTACCGGGACTACAGTATCAATGAGCAGTTCTTC. Complete variable domain (other parts from reference TRBV2 and TRBJ2-1): EPEVTQTPSHQVTQMGQEVILRCVPISNHLYFYWYRQILGQKVEFLVSFYNNEISEKSEIFDDQFSVERPDGSNFTLKIRSTKLEDSAMYFCASYRDYSINEQFFGPGTRLTVL.

This clone was detected only once. This chain connects TRBV6-1 to TRBJ1-2; 8 nucleotides agree with TRBD1. The CDR3 covers 16 residues. V dropped 4 bases and J dropped 2; count of bases not matched to a gene: 9. Germline assignment: CDR1 MNHNS and CDR2 SASEGT. Written as DNA, the CDR3 is TGTGCCAGCAGTGGTACCGGACAGGGACTAAACTATGGCTACACCTTC. Translated: CASSGTGQGLNYGYTF.

The CDR3 is CASSYPPRTGSMQYF. CDR3 sequence (DNA): TGTGCCAGCAGCTACCCCCCTCGGACAGGTTCTATGCAGTATTTT. The chain recombines TRBV5-6 with TRBJ2-3; 7 positions match TRBD1. This CDR3 is built from 15 residues. J was trimmed by 11 bases and V by 3 bases; bases with no gene match: 15. CDR1 is SGHDT and CDR2 is YYEEEE in the germline V gene. The complete variable domain, with remaining parts taken from reference TRBV5-6 and TRBJ2-3, reads DAGVTQSPTHLIKTRGQQVTLRCSPKSGHDTVSWYQQALGQGPQFIFQYYEEEERQRGNFPDRFSGHQFPNYSSELNVNALLLGDSALYLCASSYPPRTGSMQYFGPGTRLTVL.

The chain uses TRBV9 and TRBJ2-1; D remains ambiguous. Trimming left V 0 bases short and J 7 bases short, with 17 bases between. The CDR3 length is 16 residues. Per the germline V gene, CDR1 is SGDLS and CDR2 is YYNGEE. The CDR3 loop is CASSVEIGRVSNEQFF. The CDR3 DNA reads as TGTGCCAGCAGCGTAGAGATAGGCCGGGTGAGTAATGAGCAGTTCTTC.

This clone was observed a single time. This chain connects TRBV27 to TRBJ2-3; possible D gene TRBD2, 6 bases. Trimming took 1 base from V and 2 from J, leaving 13 bases between them. CDR1 is MNHEY, CDR2 SMNVEV, per germline (reference sequence). The CDR3 covers 16 residues. The CDR3 coding sequence is TGTGCCAGCAGTTTATTGGGGGGAAAAGCCACAGATACGCAGTATTTT. Residues: CASSLLGGKATDTQYF.

This sequence joins TRBV5-4 and TRBJ2-7; 9 bases agree with TRBD1. CDR1 SGHNT and CDR2 YYREEE come from the germline V gene (reference sequence). Trimming removed 5 bases from V and 7 bases from J; junction bases left unmatched: 10. The length of the CDR3 is 14 residues. The CDR3 is CASSLTGGNREQYF. In DNA, the CDR3 is TGTGCCAGCAGTTTGACAGGGGGAAACCGGGAGCAGTACTTC.

The chain recombines TRBV6-2 or TRBV6-3 with TRBJ2-1; TRBD1 might be the D (6 bases). Germline V gene sequence: CDR1 MNHEY, CDR2 SVGEGT. Trimming left V 3 bases short and J 0 bases short, with 21 bases between. The CDR3 is 19 amino acids. CDR3 bases: TGTGCCAGCAGTTATCCAGAGGGTTCTAGGACAGCCTCCTACAATGAGCAGTTCTTC. It encodes CASSYPEGSRTASYNEQFF.

There are a few counts of this clone. V gene TRBV7-2 combines with J gene TRBJ1-1; D is unclear. Germline V gene sequence: CDR1 SGHTA, CDR2 FQGNSA. The CDR3 spans 14 residues. Trimming took 4 bases from V and 7 from J, leaving 16 bases between them. In DNA form, the CDR3 reads TGTGCCAGCAGCTCCCTCGGGTTTACCCGTGAAGCTTTCTTT. Residues: CASSSLGFTREAFF.

The CDR3 region is CASSVGSSIGEKLFF. DNA for the CDR3: TGTGCCAGCAGCGTAGGGTCTAGCATAGGTGAAAAACTGTTTTTT. The chain has TRBV7-9 and TRBJ1-4; D ambiguous. The V and J ends lost 5 bases and 7 bases respectively, with 17 bases between them. CDR1 and CDR2 (germline): SEHNR, FQNEAQ (reference sequence). CDR3 size: 15 residues.

J is TRBJ1-1 and V is TRBV5-1; TRBD1 might be the D (5 bases). V shed 2 bases and J shed 0 bases, with 8 bases lying between them. Germline V gene sequence: CDR1 SGHRS, CDR2 YFSETQ. CDR3 length: 14 amino acids. In DNA, the CDR3 is TGCGCCAGCAGCTTCCTGACAGTGAACACTGAAGCTTTCTTT. Translating it yields CASSFLTVNTEAFF.

This chain connects TRBV19 to TRBJ1-1, with D possibly matching TRBD1 (5 bases). Trimming took 7 bases from V and 3 from J, leaving 21 bases between them. The CDR3 covers 16 residues. Germline V lookup: CDR1 LNHDA, CDR2 SQIVND (reference sequence). CDR3 loop: CASISWRGEVDTEAFF. DNA for the CDR3: TGTGCCAGTATTAGTTGGCGAGGGGAGGTCGACACTGAAGCTTTCTTT.

The chain has TRBV5-1 and TRBJ2-7; 7 bases align to TRBD2. Germline CDR1 and CDR2: SGHRS and YFSETQ. The CDR3 is made up of 17 amino acids. Trimming took 0 bases from V and 0 from J; bases not matched to a gene: 9. CDR3 region: CASSLVPSGPSSYEQYF. The CDR3 DNA follows: TGCGCCAGCAGCTTGGTACCTAGCGGACCTAGCTCCTACGAGCAGTACTTC. Based on the CDR3 plus reference TRBV5-1 and TRBJ2-7, the full variable domain is KAGVTQTPRYLIKTRGQQVTLSCSPISGHRSVSWYQQTPGQGLQFLFEYFSETQRNKGNFPGRFSGRQFSNSRSEMNVSTLELGDSALYLCASSLVPSGPSSYEQYFGPGTRLTVT.

The V call is TRBV21-1, the J call TRBJ1-5; the D call TRBD1 from the table was never checked on the DNA. TRBV21-1 is shown as a pseudogene. The CDR3 has 17 amino acids. CDR3 amino acids: CASSKALRQVSNQPQHF. DNA of the CDR3: TGTGCCAGCAGCAAAGCCCTAAGACAGGTTAGCAATCAGCCCCAGCATTTT.

This chain uses TRBV18 with TRBJ2-5; no definite D call. This CDR3 is built from 13 residues. V gave up 5 bases and J gave up 2 bases, with 9 bases separating them. Germline V gene data show CDR1 as KGHSH and CDR2 as LQKENI. The CDR3: CASSVSLQETQYF. CDR3 DNA sequence: TGTGCCAGCTCAGTCTCCTTACAAGAGACCCAGTACTTC.

This clone was detected only a few times. The chain couples TRBV9 to TRBJ1-4; TRBD1 might be the D (6 bases). The CDR3 has 15 residues. Trimming shortened V by 0 bases and J by 8 bases, and 14 bases separated the two germline ends. Germline-derived CDR1 and CDR2 are SGDLS and YYNGEE. The CDR3 reads CASSVAWGPGEKLFF. The DNA of the CDR3 is TGTGCCAGCAGCGTAGCTTGGGGGCCGGGAGAAAAACTGTTTTTT.

The V gene is TRBV11-3, the J gene TRBJ2-7; a weak D match, TRBD1 (6 bases). The CDR3 has 13 residues. Germline CDR1 and CDR2: SGHNT and YENEEA. Trimming stripped 4 bases from V and 4 bases from J, with 11 bases between. CDR3 bases: TGTGCCAGCAGCTCCACAGGGTCGTACGAGCAGTACTTC. This gives the protein CASSSTGSYEQYF.

The chain carries TRBV6-2 or TRBV6-3 and TRBJ2-7; D is ambiguous. Trimming cost V 6 bases and J 2 bases, with 14 bases left between them. The CDR3 sequence is 14 residues long. Germline CDR1 is MNHEY and CDR2 is SVGEGT. CDR3 nucleotides: TGTGCCAGCAGGCCTTCAGGAAATCCCTACGAGCAGTACTTC. Amino acids: CASRPSGNPYEQYF.